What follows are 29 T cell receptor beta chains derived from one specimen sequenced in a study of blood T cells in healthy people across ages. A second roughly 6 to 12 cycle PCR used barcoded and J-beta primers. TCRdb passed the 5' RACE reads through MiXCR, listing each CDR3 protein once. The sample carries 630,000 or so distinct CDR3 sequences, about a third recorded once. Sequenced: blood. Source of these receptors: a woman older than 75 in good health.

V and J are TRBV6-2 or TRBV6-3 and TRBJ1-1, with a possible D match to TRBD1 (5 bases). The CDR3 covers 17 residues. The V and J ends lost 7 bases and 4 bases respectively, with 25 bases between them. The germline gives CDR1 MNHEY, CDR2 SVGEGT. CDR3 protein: CASTQIAGPFGGTEAFF. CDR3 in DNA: TGTGCCAGCACCCAGATCGCCGGACCATTTGGGGGCACTGAAGCTTTCTTT.

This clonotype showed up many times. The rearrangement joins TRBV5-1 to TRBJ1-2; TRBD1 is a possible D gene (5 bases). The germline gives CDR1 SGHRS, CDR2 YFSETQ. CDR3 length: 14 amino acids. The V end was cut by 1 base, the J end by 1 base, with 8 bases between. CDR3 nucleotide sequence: TGCGCCAGCAGCTTGACCCAGGGTAACTATGGCTACACCTTC. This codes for CASSLTQGNYGYTF.

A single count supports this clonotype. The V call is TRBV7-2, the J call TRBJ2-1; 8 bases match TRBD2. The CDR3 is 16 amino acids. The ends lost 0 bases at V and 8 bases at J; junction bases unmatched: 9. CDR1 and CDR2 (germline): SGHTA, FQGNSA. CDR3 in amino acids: CASSLALTGGPHEQFF. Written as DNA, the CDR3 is TGTGCCAGCAGCTTAGCGCTCACGGGGGGGCCGCATGAGCAGTTCTTC.

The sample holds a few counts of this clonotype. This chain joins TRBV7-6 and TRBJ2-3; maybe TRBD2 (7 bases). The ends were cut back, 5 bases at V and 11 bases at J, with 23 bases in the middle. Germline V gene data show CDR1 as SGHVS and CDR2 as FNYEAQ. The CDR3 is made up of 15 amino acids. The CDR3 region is CASSPLGGGSVGQYF. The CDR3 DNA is TGTGCCAGCAGCCCTCTTGGGGGCGGGAGCGTAGGGCAGTATTTT. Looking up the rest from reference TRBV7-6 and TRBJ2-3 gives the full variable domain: GAGVSQSPRYKVTKRGQDVALRCDPISGHVSLYWYRQALGQGPEFLTYFNYEAQQDKSGLPNDRFSAERPEGSISTLTIQRTEQRDSAMYRCASSPLGGGSVGQYFGPGTRLTVL.

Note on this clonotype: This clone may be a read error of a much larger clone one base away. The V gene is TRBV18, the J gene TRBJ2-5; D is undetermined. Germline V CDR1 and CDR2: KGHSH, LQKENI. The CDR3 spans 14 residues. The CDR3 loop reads CASSPEIRKEIQYF. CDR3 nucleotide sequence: TGTGCCAGCTCACCAGAAATCCGGAAAGAGATCCAGTACTTC.

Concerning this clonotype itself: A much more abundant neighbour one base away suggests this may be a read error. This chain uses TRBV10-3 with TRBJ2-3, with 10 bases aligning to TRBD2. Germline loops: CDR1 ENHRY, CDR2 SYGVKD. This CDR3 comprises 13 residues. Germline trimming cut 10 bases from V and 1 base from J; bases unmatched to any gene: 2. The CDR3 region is CATLAGGTDTQYF. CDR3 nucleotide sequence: TGTGCCACCCTAGCGGGAGGCACAGATACGCAGTATTTT.

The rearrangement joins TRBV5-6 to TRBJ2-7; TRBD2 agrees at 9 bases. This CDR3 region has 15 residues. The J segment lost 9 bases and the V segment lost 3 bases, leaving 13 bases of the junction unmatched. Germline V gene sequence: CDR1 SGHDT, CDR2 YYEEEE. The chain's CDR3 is CASSSLSQRGDGQYF. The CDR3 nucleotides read TGTGCCAGCAGCTCCCTGAGCCAGCGGGGGGATGGGCAGTACTTC. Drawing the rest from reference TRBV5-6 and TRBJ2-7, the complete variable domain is DAGVTQSPTHLIKTRGQQVTLRCSPKSGHDTVSWYQQALGQGPQFIFQYYEEEERQRGNFPDRFSGHQFPNYSSELNVNALLLGDSALYLCASSSLSQRGDGQYFGPGTRLTVT.

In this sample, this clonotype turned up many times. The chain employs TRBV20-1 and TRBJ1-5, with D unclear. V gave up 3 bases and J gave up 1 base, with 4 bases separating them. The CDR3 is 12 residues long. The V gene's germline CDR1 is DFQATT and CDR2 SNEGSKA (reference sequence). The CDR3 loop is CSASASNQPQHF. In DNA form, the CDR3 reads TGCAGTGCTAGCGCGAGCAATCAGCCCCAGCATTTT.

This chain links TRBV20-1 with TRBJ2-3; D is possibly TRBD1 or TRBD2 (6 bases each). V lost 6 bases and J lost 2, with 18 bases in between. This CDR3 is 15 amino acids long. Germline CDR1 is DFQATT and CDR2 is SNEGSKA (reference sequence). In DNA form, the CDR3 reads TGCAGTGCCAATACCCGGGGGCTCCCCACAGATACGCAGTATTTT. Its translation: CSANTRGLPTDTQYF.

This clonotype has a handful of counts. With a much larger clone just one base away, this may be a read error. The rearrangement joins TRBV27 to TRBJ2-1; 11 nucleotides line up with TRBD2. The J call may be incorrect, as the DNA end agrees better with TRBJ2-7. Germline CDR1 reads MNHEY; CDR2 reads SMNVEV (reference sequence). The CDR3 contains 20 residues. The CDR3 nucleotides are TGTGCCAGCAGTCGACTGACTAGCGGGGTTATAGCCAGCTCCTACAATGAGCAGTACTTC. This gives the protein CASSRLTSGVIASSYNEQYF.

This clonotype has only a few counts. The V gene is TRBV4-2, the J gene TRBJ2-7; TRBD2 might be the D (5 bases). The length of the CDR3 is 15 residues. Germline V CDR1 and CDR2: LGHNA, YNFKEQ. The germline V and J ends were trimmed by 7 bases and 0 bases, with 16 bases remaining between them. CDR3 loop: CASKGRPGNSYEQYF. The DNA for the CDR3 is TGTGCCAGCAAGGGCCGCCCCGGGAACTCCTACGAGCAGTACTTC.

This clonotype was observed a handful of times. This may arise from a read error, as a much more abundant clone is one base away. Here the CDR3 DNA reads TGTGCCACTTCCCCGGGACGGCCATACAATGAGCAGTTCTTC. This encodes CATSPGRPYNEQFF. This sequence joins TRBV10-3 and TRBJ2-1; D may correspond to TRBD1 or TRBD2 (5 bases each). Trimming stripped 10 bases from V and 4 bases from J, with 17 bases between. The CDR3 is 14 residues long. Germline loops: CDR1 ENHRY, CDR2 SYGVKD.

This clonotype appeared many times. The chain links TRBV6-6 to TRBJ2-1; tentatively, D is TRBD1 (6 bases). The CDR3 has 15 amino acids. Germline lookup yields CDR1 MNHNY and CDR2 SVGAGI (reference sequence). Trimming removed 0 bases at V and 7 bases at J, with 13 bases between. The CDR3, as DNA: TGTGCCAGCAGTTACTCTCCAGGGGCGTGGAATGAGCAGTTCTTC. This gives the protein CASSYSPGAWNEQFF.

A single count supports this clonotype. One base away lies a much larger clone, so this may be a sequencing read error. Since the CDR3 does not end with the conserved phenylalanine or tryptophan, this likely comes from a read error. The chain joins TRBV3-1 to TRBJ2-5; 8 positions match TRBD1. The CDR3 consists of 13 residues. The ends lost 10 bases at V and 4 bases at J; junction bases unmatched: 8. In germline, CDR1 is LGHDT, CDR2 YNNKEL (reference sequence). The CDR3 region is CATRGQVGETQYC. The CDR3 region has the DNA TGTGCCACCCGGGGACAGGTGGGAGAGACCCAGTACTGC.

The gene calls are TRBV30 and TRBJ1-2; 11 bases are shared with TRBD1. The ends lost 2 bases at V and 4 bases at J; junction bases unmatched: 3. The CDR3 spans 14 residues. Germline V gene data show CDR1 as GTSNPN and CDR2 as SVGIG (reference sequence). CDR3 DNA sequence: TGTGCCTGGAGTCGGACAGGGGGCGCCTATGGCTACACCTTC. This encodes CAWSRTGGAYGYTF.

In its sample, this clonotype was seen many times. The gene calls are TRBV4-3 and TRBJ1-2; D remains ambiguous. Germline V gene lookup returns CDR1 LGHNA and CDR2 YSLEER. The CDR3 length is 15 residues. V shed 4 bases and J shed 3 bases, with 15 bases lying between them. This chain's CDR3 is CASSPYMKGDYGYTF. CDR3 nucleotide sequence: TGCGCCAGCAGCCCATACATGAAGGGTGACTATGGCTACACCTTC.

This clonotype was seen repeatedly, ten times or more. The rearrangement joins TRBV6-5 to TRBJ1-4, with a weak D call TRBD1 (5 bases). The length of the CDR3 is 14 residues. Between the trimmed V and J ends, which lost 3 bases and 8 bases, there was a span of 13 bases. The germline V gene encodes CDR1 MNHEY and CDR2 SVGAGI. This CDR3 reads CASSYSVTEEKLFF. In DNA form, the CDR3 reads TGTGCCAGCAGTTATTCCGTGACAGAAGAAAAACTGTTTTTT.

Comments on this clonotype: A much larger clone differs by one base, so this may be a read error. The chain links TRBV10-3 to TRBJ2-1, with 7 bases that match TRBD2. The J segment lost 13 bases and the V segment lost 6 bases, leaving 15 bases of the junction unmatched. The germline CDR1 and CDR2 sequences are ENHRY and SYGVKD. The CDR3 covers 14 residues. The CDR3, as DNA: TGTGCCATCAGGGACTTAGGGGCTAGCGGCTACCAGTTCTTC. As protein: CAIRDLGASGYQFF.

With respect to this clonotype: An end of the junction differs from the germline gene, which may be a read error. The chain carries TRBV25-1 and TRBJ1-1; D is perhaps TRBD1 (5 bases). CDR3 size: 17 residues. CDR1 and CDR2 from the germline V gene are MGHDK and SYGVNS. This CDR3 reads CVSSPTAAGAKNTEAFF. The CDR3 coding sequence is TGTGTCAGCAGTCCCACGGCAGCCGGGGCTAAGAACACTGAAGCTTTCTTT.

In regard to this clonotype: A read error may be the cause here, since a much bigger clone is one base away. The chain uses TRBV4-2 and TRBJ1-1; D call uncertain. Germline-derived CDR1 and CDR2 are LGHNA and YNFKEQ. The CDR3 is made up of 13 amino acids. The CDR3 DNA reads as TGTGCCAGCAGCCAAGATCTGAAAACTGAAGCTTTCTTT. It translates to CASSQDLKTEAFF.

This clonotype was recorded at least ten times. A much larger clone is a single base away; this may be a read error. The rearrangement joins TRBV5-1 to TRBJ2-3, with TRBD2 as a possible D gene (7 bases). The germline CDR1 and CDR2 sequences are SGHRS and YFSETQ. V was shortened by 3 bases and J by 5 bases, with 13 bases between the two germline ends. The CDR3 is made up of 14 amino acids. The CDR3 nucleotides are TGCGCCAGCAGCTGCCAGGGGAGGGGAGATACGCAGTATTTT. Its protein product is CASSCQGRGDTQYF.

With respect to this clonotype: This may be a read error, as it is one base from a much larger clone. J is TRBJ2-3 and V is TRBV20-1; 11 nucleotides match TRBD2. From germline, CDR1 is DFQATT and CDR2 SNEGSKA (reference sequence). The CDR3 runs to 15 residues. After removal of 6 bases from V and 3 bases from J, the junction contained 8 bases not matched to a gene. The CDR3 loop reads CSAASGGNLTDTQYF. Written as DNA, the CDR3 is TGCAGTGCGGCTAGCGGGGGGAACTTAACAGATACGCAGTATTTT.

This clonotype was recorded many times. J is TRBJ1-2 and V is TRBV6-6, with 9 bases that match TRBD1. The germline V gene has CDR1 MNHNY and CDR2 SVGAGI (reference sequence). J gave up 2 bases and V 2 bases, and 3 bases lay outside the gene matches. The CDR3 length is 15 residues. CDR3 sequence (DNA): TGTGCCAGCAGTTACGGACAGGGGCAAAACTATGGCTACACCTTC. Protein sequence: CASSYGQGQNYGYTF.

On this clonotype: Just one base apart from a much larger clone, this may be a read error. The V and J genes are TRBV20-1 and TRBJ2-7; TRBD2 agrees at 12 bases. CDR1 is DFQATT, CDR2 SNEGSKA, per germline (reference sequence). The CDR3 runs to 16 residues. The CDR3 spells CSTSSSGGADGYEQYF. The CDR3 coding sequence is TGCAGTACTAGTTCTAGCGGGGGGGCCGATGGCTACGAGCAGTACTTC.

The CDR3 region has the DNA TGTGCCAGTAGGGGCGCGGGGAAGACTAGCACAGATACGCAGTATTTT. Amino acids: CASRGAGKTSTDTQYF. The genes are TRBV19 and TRBJ2-3; weak D call: TRBD2 (6 bases). Trimming stripped 6 bases from V and 0 bases from J, with 16 bases between. In germline, CDR1 is LNHDA, CDR2 SQIVND (reference sequence). This CDR3 contains 16 residues.

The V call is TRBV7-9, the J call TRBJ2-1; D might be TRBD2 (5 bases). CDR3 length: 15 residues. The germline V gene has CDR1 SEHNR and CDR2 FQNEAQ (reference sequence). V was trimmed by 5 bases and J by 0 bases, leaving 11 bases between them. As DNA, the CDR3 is TGTGCCAGCAGCGCCGGACTGGGCTCCTACAATGAGCAGTTCTTC. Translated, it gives CASSAGLGSYNEQFF.

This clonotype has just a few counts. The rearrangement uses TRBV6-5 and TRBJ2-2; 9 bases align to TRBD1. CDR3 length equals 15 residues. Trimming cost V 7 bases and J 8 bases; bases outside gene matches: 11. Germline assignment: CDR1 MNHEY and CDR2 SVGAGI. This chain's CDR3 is CASMTADRGLGELFF. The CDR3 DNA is TGTGCCAGCATGACGGCGGACAGGGGTCTGGGGGAGCTGTTTTTT.

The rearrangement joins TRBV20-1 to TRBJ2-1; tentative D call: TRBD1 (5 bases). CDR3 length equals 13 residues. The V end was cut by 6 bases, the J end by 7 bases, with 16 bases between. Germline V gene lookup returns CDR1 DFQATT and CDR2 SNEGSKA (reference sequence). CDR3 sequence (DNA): TGCAGTGCCCTGGCGGTTGGGGCGAATGAGCAGTTCTTC. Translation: CSALAVGANEQFF.

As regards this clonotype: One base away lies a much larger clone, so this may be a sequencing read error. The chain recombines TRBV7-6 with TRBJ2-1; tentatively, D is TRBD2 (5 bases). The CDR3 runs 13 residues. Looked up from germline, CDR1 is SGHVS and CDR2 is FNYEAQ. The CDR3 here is CVSSRGRVNEQFF. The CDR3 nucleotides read TGTGTCAGCAGCCGCGGGCGAGTCAATGAGCAGTTCTTC.